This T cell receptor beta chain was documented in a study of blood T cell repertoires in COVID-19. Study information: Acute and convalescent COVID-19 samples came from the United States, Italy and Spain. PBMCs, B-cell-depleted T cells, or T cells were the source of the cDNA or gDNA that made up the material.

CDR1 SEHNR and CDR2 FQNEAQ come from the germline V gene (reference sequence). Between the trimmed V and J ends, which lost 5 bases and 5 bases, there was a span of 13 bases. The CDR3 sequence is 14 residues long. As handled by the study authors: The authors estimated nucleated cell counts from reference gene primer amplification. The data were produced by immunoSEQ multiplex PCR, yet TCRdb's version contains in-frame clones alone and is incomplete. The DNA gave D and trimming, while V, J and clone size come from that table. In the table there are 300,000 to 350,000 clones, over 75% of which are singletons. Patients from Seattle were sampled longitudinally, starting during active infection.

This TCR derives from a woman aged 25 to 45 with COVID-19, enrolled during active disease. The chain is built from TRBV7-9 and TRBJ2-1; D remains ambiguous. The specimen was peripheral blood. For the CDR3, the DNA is TGTGCCAGCAGCCATAGCTGGAAGGACAATGAGCAGTTCTTC. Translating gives CASSHSWKDNEQFF.